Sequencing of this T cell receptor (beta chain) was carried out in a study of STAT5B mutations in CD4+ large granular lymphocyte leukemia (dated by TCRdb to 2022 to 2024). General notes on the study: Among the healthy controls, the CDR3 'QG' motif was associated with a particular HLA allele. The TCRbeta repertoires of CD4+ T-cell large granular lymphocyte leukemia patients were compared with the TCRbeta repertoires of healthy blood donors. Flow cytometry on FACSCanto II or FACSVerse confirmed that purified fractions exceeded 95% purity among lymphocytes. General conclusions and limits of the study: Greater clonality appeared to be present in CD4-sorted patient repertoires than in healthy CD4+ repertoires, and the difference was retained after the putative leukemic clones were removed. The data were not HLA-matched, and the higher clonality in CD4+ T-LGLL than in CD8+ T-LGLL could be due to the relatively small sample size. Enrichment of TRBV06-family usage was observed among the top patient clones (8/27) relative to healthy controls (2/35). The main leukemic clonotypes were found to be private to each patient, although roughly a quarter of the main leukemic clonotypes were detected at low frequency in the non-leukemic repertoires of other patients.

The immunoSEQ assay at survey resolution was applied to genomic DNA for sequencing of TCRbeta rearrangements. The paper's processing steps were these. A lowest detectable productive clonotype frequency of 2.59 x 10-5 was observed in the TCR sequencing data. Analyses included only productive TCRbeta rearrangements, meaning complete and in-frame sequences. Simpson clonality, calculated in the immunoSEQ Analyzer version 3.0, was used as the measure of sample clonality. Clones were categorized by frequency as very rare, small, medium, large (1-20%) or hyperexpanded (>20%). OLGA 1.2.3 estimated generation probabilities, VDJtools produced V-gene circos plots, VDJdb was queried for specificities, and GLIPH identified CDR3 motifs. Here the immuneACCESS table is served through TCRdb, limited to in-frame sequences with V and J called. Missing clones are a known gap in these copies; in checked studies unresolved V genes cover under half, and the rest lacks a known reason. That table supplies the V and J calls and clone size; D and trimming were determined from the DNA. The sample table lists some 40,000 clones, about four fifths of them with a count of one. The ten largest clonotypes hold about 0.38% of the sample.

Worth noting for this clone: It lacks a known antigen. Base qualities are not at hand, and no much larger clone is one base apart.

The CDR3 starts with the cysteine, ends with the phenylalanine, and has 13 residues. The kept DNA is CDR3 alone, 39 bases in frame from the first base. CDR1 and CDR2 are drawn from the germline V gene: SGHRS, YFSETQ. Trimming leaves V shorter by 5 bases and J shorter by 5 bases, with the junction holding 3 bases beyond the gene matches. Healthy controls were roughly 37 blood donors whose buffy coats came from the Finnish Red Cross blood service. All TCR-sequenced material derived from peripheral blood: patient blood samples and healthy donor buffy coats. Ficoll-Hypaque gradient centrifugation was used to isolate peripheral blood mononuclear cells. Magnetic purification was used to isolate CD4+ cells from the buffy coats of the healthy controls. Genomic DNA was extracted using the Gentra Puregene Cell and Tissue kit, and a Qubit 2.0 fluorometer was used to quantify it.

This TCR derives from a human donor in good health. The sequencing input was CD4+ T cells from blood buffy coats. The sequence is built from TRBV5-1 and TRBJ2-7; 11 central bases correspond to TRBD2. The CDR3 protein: CASRLAGVNEQYF. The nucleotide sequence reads TGCGCCAGCAGACTAGCGGGAGTCAACGAGCAGTACTTC.